Sequencing of this TCR beta chain was carried out in a study of T cells expressing NK-cell markers. Germline V gives CDR1 SGHKS, CDR2 YYEKEE (reference sequence). This CDR3 contains 16 residues. One entry per CDR3 protein, without DNA, is what TCRdb gives after re-calling the 5' RACE reads. The sample includes a few hundred thousand distinct CDR3 sequences. The genes are TRBV5-5 and TRBJ2-1; TCRdb lists TRBD1, though no DNA is available to test this call. Sequencing input: blood T cells: a sorted CD56 or NKG2C T cell subset, CD4+ or CD8+ T cells, or bulk PBMC T cells (not recorded which). This clonotype was sampled from a man aged 18 to 29 in good health. CDR3 residues: CASRLAGTLSYNEQFF.